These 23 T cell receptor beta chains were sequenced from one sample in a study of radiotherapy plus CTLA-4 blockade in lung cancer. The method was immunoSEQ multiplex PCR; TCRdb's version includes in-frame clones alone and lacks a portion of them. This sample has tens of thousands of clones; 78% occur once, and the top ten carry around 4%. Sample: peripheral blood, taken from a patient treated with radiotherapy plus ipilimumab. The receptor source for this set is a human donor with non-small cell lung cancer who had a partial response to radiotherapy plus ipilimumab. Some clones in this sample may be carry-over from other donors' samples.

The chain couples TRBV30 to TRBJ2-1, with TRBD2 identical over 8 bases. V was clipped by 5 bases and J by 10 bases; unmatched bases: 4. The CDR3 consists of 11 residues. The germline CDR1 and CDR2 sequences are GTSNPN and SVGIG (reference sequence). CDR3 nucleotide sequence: TGTGCCTGGGACGGGGGGGGAGAGCAGTTCTTC. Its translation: CAWDGGGEQFF.

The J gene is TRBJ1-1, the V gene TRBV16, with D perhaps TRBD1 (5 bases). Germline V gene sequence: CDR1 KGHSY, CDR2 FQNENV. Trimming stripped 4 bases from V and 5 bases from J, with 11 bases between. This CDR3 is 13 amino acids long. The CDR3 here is CASSPNRGTEAFF. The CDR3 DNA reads TGTGCCAGCAGCCCCAACCGGGGGACTGAAGCTTTCTTT.

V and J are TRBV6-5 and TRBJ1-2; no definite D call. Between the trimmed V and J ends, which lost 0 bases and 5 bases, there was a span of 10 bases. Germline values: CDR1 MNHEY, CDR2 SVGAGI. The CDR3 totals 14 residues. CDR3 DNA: TGTGCCAGCAGTTACTCGGTCTTCGAGTATGGCTACACCTTC. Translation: CASSYSVFEYGYTF.

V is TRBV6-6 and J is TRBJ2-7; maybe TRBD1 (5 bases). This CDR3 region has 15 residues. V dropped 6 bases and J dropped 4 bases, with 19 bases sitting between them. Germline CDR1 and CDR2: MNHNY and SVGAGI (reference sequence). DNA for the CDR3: TGTGCCAGCAGCTCGTGGGCAGGGTCCAGGTACGAGCAGTACTTC. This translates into CASSSWAGSRYEQYF.

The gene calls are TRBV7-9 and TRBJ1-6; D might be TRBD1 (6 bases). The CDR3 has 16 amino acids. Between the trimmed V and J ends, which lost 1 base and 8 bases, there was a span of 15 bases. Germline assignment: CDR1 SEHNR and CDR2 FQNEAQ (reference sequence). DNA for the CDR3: TGTGCCAGCAGCTTAGACGGACAGAGCACCTATTCACCCCTCCACTTT. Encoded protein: CASSLDGQSTYSPLHF.

The CDR3 loop reads CASRNGGPGTEAFF. CDR3 DNA sequence: TGTGCCAGCAGGAATGGGGGCCCGGGCACTGAAGCTTTCTTT. The V call is TRBV25-1, the J call TRBJ1-1; tentatively, D is TRBD1 (6 bases). This CDR3 spans 14 amino acids. Germline values: CDR1 MGHDK, CDR2 SYGVNS. The V gene lost 6 bases and the J gene lost 4 bases, with 15 bases spanning the gap.

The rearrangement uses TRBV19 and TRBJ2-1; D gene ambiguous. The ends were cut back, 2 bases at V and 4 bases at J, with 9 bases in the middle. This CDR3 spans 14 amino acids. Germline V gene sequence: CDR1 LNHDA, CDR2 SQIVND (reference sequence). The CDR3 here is CASSIYSRYNEQFF. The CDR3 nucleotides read TGTGCCAGTAGTATATACAGCCGATACAATGAGCAGTTCTTC.

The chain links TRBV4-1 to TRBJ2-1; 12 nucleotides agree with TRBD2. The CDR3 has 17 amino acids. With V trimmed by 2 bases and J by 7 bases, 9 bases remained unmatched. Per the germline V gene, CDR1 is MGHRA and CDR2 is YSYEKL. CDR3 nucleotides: TGCGCCAGCAGCCAACCCCCACTAGCGGGGGGCAGGAATGAGCAGTTCTTC. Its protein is CASSQPPLAGGRNEQFF.

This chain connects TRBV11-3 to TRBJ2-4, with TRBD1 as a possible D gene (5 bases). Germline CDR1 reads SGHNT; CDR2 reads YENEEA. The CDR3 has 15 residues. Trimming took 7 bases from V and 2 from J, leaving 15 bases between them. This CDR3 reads CASTKGVVSKNIQYF. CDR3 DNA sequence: TGTGCCAGCACCAAAGGGGTGGTATCCAAAAACATTCAGTACTTC.

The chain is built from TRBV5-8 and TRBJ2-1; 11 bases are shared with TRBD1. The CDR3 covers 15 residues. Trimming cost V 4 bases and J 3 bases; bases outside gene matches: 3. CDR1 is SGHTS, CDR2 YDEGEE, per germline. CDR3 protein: CASSTGQGVYNEQFF. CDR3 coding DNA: TGTGCCAGCAGCACGGGACAGGGGGTCTACAATGAGCAGTTCTTC.

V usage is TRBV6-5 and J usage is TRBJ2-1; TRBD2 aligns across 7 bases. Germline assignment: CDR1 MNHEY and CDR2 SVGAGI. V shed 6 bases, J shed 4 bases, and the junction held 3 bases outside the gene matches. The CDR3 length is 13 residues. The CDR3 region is CASSRTRYNEQFF. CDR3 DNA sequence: TGTGCCAGCAGCCGGACTAGATACAATGAGCAGTTCTTC.

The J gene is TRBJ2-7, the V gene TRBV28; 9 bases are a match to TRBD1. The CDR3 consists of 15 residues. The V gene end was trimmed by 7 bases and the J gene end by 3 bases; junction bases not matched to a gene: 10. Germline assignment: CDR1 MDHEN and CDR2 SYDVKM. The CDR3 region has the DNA TGTGCCAGCAATCCAGCGGCGGACAGGGGCTACGAGCAGTACTTC. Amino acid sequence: CASNPAADRGYEQYF.

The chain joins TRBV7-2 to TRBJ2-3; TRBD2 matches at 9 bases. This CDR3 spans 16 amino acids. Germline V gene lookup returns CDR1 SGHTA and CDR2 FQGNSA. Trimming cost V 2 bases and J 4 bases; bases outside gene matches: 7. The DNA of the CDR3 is TGTGCCAGCAGCTTATTTTCTAGCGGGATCGCAGATACGCAGTATTTT. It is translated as CASSLFSSGIADTQYF.

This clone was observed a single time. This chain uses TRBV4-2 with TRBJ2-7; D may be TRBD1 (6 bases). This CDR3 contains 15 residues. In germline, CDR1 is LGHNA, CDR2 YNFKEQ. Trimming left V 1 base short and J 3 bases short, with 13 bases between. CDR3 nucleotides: TGTGCCAGCAGCCAAGTCGGCCAGGGGCTCTACGAGCAGTACTTC. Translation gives CASSQVGQGLYEQYF.

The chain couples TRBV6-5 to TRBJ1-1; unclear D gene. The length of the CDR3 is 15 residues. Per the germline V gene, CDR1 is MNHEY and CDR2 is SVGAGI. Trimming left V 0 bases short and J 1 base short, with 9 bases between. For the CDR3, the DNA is TGTGCCAGCAGTTACTCTTGGGCTCAGAACACTGAAGCTTTCTTT. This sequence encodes CASSYSWAQNTEAFF.

The chain's CDR3 is CASSVQGNSPLHF. In DNA, the CDR3 is TGTGCCAGCAGCGTACAGGGTAATTCACCCCTCCACTTT. The chain has TRBV9 and TRBJ1-6, with a weak D call TRBD1 (5 bases). The CDR3 has 13 amino acids. Germline V gene data show CDR1 as SGDLS and CDR2 as YYNGEE. The V end lost 1 base, the J end lost 6 bases, and 5 bases lay between the germline ends.

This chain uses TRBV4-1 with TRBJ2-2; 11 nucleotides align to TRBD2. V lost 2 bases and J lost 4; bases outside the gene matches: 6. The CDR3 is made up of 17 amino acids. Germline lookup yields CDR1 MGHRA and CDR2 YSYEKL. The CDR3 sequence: CASSQLGLAVSTGELFF. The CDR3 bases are TGCGCCAGCAGCCAACTGGGACTAGCGGTGAGCACCGGGGAGCTGTTTTTT.

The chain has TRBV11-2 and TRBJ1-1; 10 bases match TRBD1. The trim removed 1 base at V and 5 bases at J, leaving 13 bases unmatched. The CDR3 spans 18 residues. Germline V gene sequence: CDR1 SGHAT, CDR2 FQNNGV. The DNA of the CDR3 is TGTGCCAGCAGCTTAGTCGCCGGGACAGGGGTTACGAGGACTGAAGCTTTCTTT. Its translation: CASSLVAGTGVTRTEAFF.

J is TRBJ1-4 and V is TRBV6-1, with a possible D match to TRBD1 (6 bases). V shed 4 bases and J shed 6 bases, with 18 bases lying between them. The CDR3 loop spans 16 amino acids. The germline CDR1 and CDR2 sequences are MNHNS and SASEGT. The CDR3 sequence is CASSGRLSRGYEKLFF. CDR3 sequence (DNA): TGTGCCAGCAGTGGGCGGCTTAGCAGGGGCTATGAAAAACTGTTTTTT.

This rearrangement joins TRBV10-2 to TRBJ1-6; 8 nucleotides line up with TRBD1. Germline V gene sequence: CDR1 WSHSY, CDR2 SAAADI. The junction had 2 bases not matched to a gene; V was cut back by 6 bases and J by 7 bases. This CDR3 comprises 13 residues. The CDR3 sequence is CASRQGVNSPLHF. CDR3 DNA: TGCGCCAGCAGACAGGGGGTAAATTCACCCCTCCACTTT.

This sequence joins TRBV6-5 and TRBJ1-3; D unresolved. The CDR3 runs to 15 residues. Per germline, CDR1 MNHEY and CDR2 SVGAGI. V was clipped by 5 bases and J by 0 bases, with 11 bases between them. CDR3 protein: CASSNDMSSGNTIYF. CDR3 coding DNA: TGTGCCAGCAGTAACGACATGAGCTCTGGAAACACCATATATTTT.

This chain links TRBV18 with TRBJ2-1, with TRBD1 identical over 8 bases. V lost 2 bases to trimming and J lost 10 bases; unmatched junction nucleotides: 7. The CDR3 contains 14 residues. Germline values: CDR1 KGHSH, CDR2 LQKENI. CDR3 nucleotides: TGTGCCAGCTCACCAACCCAGGGGGCACAGGAGCAGTTCTTC. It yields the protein CASSPTQGAQEQFF.

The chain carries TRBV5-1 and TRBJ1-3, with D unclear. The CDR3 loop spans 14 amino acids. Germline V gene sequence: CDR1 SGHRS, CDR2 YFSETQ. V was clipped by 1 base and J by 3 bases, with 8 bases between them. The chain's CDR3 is CASSLQVGGNTIYF. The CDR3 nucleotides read TGCGCCAGCAGCTTGCAGGTCGGTGGAAACACCATATATTTT.